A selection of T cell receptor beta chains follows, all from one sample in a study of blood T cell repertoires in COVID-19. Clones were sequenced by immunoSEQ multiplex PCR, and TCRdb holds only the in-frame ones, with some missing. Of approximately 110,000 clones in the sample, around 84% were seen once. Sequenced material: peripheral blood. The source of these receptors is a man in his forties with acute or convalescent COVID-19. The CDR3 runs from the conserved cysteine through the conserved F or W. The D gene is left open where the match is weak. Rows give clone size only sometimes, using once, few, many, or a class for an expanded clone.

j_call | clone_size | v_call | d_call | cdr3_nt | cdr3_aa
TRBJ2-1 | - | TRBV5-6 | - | TGTGCCAGCAGCTTGGACCCGTTGGCCAGCTCCTACAATGAGCAGTTCTTC | CASSLDPLASSYNEQFF
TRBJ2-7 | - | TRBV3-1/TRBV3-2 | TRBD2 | TGTGCCAGCAGCCAAAGCCCACCTGGGACTAGCGGGGAGCAGTACTTC | CASSQSPPGTSGEQYF
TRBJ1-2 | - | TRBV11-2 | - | TGTGCCAGCAGCTTACAGGGAATCTATGGCTACACCTTC | CASSLQGIYGYTF
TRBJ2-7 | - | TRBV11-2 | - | TGTGCCAGCAGCTCCGGGGGCTCCTACGAGCAGTACTTC | CASSSGGSYEQYF
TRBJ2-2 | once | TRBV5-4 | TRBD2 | TGTGCCAGCAGTTCGGGACTAGCGGGAAACACCGGGGAGCTGTTTTTT | CASSSGLAGNTGELFF
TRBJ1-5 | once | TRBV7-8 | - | TGTGCCAGCAGCCCGACAGTCAGGTCGGGTCAGCCCCAGCATTTT | CASSPTVRSGQPQHF
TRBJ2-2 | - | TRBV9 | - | TGTGCCACCTCCGGTGATTATGACACCGGGGAGCTGTTTTTT | CATSGDYDTGELFF
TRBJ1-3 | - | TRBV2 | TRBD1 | TGTGCCAGCAAGACAGGGCGTCGCTCTGGAAACACCATATATTTT | CASKTGRRSGNTIYF
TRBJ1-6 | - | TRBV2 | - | TGTGCCAGCAGGGACACCGACGTGAATTCACCCCTCCACTTT | CASRDTDVNSPLHF
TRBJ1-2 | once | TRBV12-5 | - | TGTGCTAGTGGTTTGTGGGGAGTTTACTATGGCTACACCTTC | CASGLWGVYYGYTF
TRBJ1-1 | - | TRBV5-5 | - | TGTGCCAGCAGCTCAGACAGGCAGTACACTGAAGCTTTCTTT | CASSSDRQYTEAFF
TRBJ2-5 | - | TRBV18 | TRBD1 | TGTGCCAGCTCACTAGGACAGGGGTTGCGAGAGACCCAGTACTTC | CASSLGQGLRETQYF
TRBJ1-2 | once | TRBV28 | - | TGTGCCAGCAGTCCCTCCTCGGCGGACTATGGCTACACCTTC | CASSPSSADYGYTF
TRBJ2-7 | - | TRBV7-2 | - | TGTGCCAGCAGCTTAGCCCGGGGGAGGAGTTACGAGCAGTACTTC | CASSLARGRSYEQYF